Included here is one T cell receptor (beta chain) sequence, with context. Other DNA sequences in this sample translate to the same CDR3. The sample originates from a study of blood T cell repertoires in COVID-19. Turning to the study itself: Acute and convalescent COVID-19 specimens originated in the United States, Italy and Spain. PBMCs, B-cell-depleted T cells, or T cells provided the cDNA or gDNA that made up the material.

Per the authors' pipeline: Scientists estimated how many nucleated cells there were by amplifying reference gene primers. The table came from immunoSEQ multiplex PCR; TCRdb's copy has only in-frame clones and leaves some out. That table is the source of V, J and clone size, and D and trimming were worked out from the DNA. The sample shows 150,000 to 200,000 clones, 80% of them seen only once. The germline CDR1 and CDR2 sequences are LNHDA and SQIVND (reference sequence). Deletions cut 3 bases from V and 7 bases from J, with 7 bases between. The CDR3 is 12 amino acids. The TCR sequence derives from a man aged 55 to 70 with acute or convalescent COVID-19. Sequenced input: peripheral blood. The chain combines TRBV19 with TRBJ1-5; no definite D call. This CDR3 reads CASSIWRQPQHF. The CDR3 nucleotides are TGTGCCAGTAGTATTTGGAGGCAGCCCCAGCATTTT.